This paragraph reports one T cell receptor beta chain. Its target is not known. The read stops 3 residues short of the end of the CDR3; the missing end is completed from the germline J gene. Each participant carried one incident cervical HPV16 infection only. This sample is part of a study of T cells in women clearing cervical HPV infection. The germline V gene has CDR1 SGHDT and CDR2 YYEEEE. This CDR3 spans 13 amino acids. Trimming stripped 2 bases from V and 0 bases from J, with 3 bases between. Notes on the study in general: Controls had more TRBV6-7 (0.16%) than cases (about 0.11%).

Sequenced by immunoSEQ multiplex PCR; TCRdb stores in-frame clones only, minus some. This repertoire includes roughly 22,000 clones. The TCR comes from a woman aged 18 to 75 with a cervical HPV16 infection that either progressed to CIN3+ or cleared (not recorded which). V is TRBV5-6 and J is TRBJ1-5; D not resolved. Material: blood buffy coat. The sequenced part of the CDR3 DNA is TGTGCCAGCAGCTTTCGTAGCAATCAGCCC. Translation gives CASSFRSNQP. The complete CDR3 sequence is CASSFRSNQPQHF.